Following are 23 T cell receptor beta chains from one sample sequenced in a study of early T cells in non-severe SARS-CoV-2 infection. Each CDR3 protein gets one entry after TCRdb re-called the 5' RACE reads with MiXCR. The data show under 70,000 distinct CDR3 sequences, 11% seen once. The material sequenced was whole blood. These receptors came from an adult who was a healthcare worker with PCR-confirmed SARS-CoV-2 infection or an uninfected control (not recorded which).

This clonotype was seen more than once but under ten times. This chain uses TRBV7-8 with TRBJ2-1; 10 nucleotides match TRBD2. CDR1 is SGHVS, CDR2 FQNEAQ, per germline. V shed 5 bases, J shed 4 bases, and the junction held 5 bases outside the gene matches. The CDR3 consists of 15 residues. The CDR3 here is CASSQSGRGYNEQFF. The CDR3 nucleotides read TGTGCCAGCAGCCAGAGCGGGAGGGGATACAATGAGCAGTTCTTC.

In this sample, this clonotype turned up many times. The chain employs TRBV5-1 and TRBJ2-1; 12 nucleotides match TRBD2. V shed 0 bases, J shed 4 bases, and the junction held 2 bases outside the gene matches. This CDR3 region has 16 residues. Germline loops: CDR1 SGHRS, CDR2 YFSETQ. CDR3 in amino acids: CASSLALAGGYNEQFF. The CDR3 DNA reads as TGCGCCAGCAGCTTGGCCCTAGCGGGGGGGTACAATGAGCAGTTCTTC.

This clonotype was seen many times. J is TRBJ1-1 and V is TRBV11-2, with D tentatively TRBD1 (6 bases). In germline, CDR1 is SGHAT, CDR2 FQNNGV. With 4 bases removed from V and 1 base from J, the gap between germline ends came to 10 bases. CDR3 length: 14 amino acids. CDR3 in amino acids: CASSSGQPNTEAFF. The CDR3 nucleotides are TGTGCCAGCAGCTCAGGACAGCCGAACACTGAAGCTTTCTTT.

This clonotype was counted only a few times. The V call is TRBV7-9, the J call TRBJ1-1; D might be TRBD1 (6 bases). Germline V lookup: CDR1 SEHNR, CDR2 FQNEAQ (reference sequence). V lost 5 bases, J lost 4 bases, and 14 bases lay in between. This CDR3 has 14 residues. CDR3: CASSLEGGSTEAFF. CDR3 nucleotide sequence: TGTGCCAGCAGCCTTGAGGGGGGCAGCACTGAAGCTTTCTTT.

This clonotype was counted many times. J is TRBJ2-7 and V is TRBV20-1, with a weak D call TRBD1 (6 bases). The CDR3 covers 12 residues. V was shortened by 5 bases and J by 1 base, with 9 bases between the two germline ends. Germline CDR1 reads DFQATT; CDR2 reads SNEGSKA (reference sequence). The CDR3 region is CSAGDNSYEQYF. CDR3 sequence (DNA): TGCAGTGCTGGGGACAATTCCTACGAGCAGTACTTC.

This clonotype was counted many times. V is TRBV14 and J is TRBJ2-7; no definite D call. The germline V and J ends were trimmed by 1 base and 5 bases, with 12 bases remaining between them. Germline V gene sequence: CDR1 SGHDN, CDR2 FVKESK. This CDR3 has 14 amino acids. CDR3: CASSQGLRADEQYF. CDR3 in DNA: TGTGCCAGCAGCCAAGGTCTCCGGGCGGACGAGCAGTACTTC. The full variable domain, completed using reference TRBV14 and TRBJ2-7, is EAGVTQFPSHSVIEKGQTVTLRCDPISGHDNLYWYRRVMGKEIKFLLHFVKESKQDESGMPNNRFLAERTGGTYSTLKVQPAELEDSGVYFCASSQGLRADEQYFGPGTRLTVT.

This clonotype was seen repeatedly, ten times or more. V and J are TRBV3-1 and TRBJ1-5; 8 bases fit TRBD1. Looked up from germline, CDR1 is LGHDT and CDR2 is YNNKEL (reference sequence). After removal of 4 bases from V and 6 bases from J, the junction contained 8 bases not matched to a gene. The CDR3 covers 15 residues. CDR3 in amino acids: CASSPDRARSQPQHF. The CDR3 nucleotides read TGTGCCAGCAGCCCGGACAGGGCTAGGAGTCAGCCCCAGCATTTT.

The V call is TRBV13, the J call TRBJ1-1, with 7 bases aligning to TRBD1. CDR3 length: 12 amino acids. Trimming removed 5 bases from V and 4 bases from J; junction bases left unmatched: 1. Germline CDR1 and CDR2: PRHDT and FYEKMQ (reference sequence). For the CDR3, the DNA is TGTGCCAGCAGCGACAGGGCCACTGAAGCTTTCTTT. It codes for CASSDRATEAFF.

In its sample, this clonotype was seen many times. The V gene is TRBV2, the J gene TRBJ1-5; 7 bases fit TRBD1. V dropped 5 bases and J dropped 4; count of bases not matched to a gene: 8. The germline gives CDR1 SNHLY, CDR2 FYNNEI. The CDR3 loop spans 15 amino acids. The CDR3 is CASSKEGQTNQPQHF. CDR3 sequence (DNA): TGTGCCAGCAGTAAAGAGGGACAGACAAATCAGCCCCAGCATTTT.

The chain has TRBV5-1 and TRBJ1-1; no firm D call. CDR3 length: 16 amino acids. Deletions cut 4 bases from V and 1 base from J, with 17 bases between. Germline assignment: CDR1 SGHRS and CDR2 YFSETQ. CDR3 sequence: CASSPIGQARNTEAFF. CDR3 in DNA: TGCGCCAGCAGCCCAATCGGCCAGGCGCGGAACACTGAAGCTTTCTTT.

The chain is built from TRBV29-1 and TRBJ2-7, with 11 bases fitting TRBD2. Germline CDR1 SQVTM, CDR2 ANQGSEA. The CDR3 covers 11 residues. CDR3: CTLAGGRHWYF. DNA for the CDR3: TGCACGCTAGCGGGGGGCCGACATTGGTACTTC.

This clonotype was detected a few times. The chain links TRBV28 to TRBJ2-1; D ambiguous. There are 13 residues in the CDR3. Between the trimmed V and J ends, which lost 3 bases and 4 bases, there was a span of 7 bases. CDR1 and CDR2 from the germline V gene are MDHEN and SYDVKM. Here the CDR3 reads CASSLELYNEQFF. CDR3 nucleotide sequence: TGTGCCAGCAGTTTGGAATTATACAATGAGCAGTTCTTC.

J is TRBJ2-1 and V is TRBV6-5; 7 positions agree with TRBD2. V shed 7 bases and J 10 bases; nucleotides not matched to a gene: 13. The CDR3 runs 14 residues. CDR1 and CDR2 from the germline V gene are MNHEY and SVGAGI. The CDR3 reads CASKKPSSGGEQFF. The CDR3 nucleotides read TGTGCCAGCAAAAAACCCTCCTCGGGAGGCGAGCAGTTCTTC.

This clonotype has a count of ten or more. The rearrangement links TRBV29-1 to TRBJ2-1; TRBD2 matches 7 bases. This CDR3 has 11 residues. Germline CDR1 and CDR2: SQVTM and ANQGSEA. Germline trimming cut 4 bases from V and 9 bases from J; bases unmatched to any gene: 3. In nucleotides, the CDR3 is TGCAGCGTTGTGCGGGAGAGTGAGCAGTTCTTC. Its protein is CSVVRESEQFF.

This clonotype was counted ten times or more. The V gene is TRBV29-1, the J gene TRBJ2-5; 12 nucleotides agree with TRBD2. Germline loops: CDR1 SQVTM, CDR2 ANQGSEA. V dropped 6 bases and J dropped 4; count of bases not matched to a gene: 9. This CDR3 is 15 amino acids long. The CDR3 nucleotides are TGCAGCGTGGGACCGGCTAGCGGGAGGGCAGAGACCCAGTACTTC. Its translation: CSVGPASGRAETQYF.

As to this clonotype: The conserved phenylalanine or tryptophan normally closing the CDR3 is absent here, so this likely arose from a read error. The CDR3 nucleotides are TGTGCCAGCAGCTTAGATAGGCGGACTCCGCTCACCGGGGAGCTGTTTCTT. It specifies CASSLDRRTPLTGELFL. The chain has TRBV11-2 and TRBJ2-2; D possibly corresponds to TRBD2 (5 bases). V lost 0 bases, J lost 4 bases, and 15 bases lay in between. The germline V gene encodes CDR1 SGHAT and CDR2 FQNNGV. The CDR3 loop spans 17 amino acids.

This clonotype has a handful of counts. CDR3 DNA sequence: TGTGCCAGCAGCTTATCAGGCGACCGACAAAACATTCAGTACTTC. Its translation: CASSLSGDRQNIQYF. The chain joins TRBV7-9 to TRBJ2-4; D remains ambiguous. V gave up 2 bases and J gave up 5 bases, with 13 bases separating them. The CDR3 has 15 residues. Germline V gene lookup returns CDR1 SEHNR and CDR2 FQNEAQ (reference sequence). Complete variable domain (other parts from reference TRBV7-9 and TRBJ2-4): DTGVSQNPRHKITKRGQNVTFRCDPISEHNRLYWYRQTLGQGPEFLTYFQNEAQLEKSRLLSDRFSAERPKGSFSTLEIQRTEQGDSAMYLCASSLSGDRQNIQYFGAGTRLSVL.

This clonotype was seen repeatedly, ten times or more. The genes are TRBV25-1 and TRBJ2-3, with TRBD2 matching over 8 bases. This CDR3 spans 18 amino acids. The germline V gene encodes CDR1 MGHDK and CDR2 SYGVNS. Unmatched junction bases numbered 17, after V lost 4 bases and J lost 5 bases. In DNA, the CDR3 is TGTGCCAGCAGTGCAGCGGGGGAAGTCTGGATGCACAGAGATACGCAGTATTTT. It codes for CASSAAGEVWMHRDTQYF.

The V and J genes are TRBV28 and TRBJ2-4, with 7 bases matching TRBD1. The CDR3 spans 16 residues. Germline CDR1 and CDR2: MDHEN and SYDVKM. V lost 5 bases to trimming and J lost 2 bases; unmatched junction nucleotides: 9. This CDR3 is CASSHRGLLSKNIQYF. As DNA, the CDR3 is TGTGCCAGCAGTCATAGGGGGCTCCTCTCCAAAAACATTCAGTACTTC.

In its sample, this clonotype was seen many times. The rearrangement joins TRBV6-5 to TRBJ2-1, with D possibly being TRBD2 (5 bases). Between the trimmed V and J ends, which lost 5 bases and 4 bases, there was a span of 12 bases. Germline CDR1 MNHEY, CDR2 SVGAGI. This CDR3 spans 14 amino acids. Here the CDR3 DNA reads TGTGCCAGCAGTCCTACTAGTGGGTACAATGAGCAGTTCTTC. Translated: CASSPTSGYNEQFF.

The sample holds many counts of this clonotype. CDR3 sequence (DNA): TGTGCTAGTGGTTTCCGAGGATCCTACGAGCAGTACTTC. This gives the protein CASGFRGSYEQYF. This chain connects TRBV12-5 to TRBJ2-7; no clear D gene. This CDR3 is built from 13 residues. The ends were cut back, 3 bases at V and 1 base at J, with 7 bases in the middle. Germline-derived CDR1 and CDR2 are LGHNT and FRNRAP.

The chain uses TRBV5-1 and TRBJ2-6; 9 bases fit TRBD1. J gave up 0 bases and V 0 bases, and 7 bases lay outside the gene matches. Germline CDR1 is SGHRS and CDR2 is YFSETQ. The CDR3 consists of 19 residues. The CDR3 DNA reads as TGCGCCAGCAGCTTGGAGGTGGGGACAGGGTACTCTGGGGCCAACGTCCTGACTTTC. Protein product: CASSLEVGTGYSGANVLTF.

The chain couples TRBV27 to TRBJ1-6; 9 bases match TRBD1. Trimming took 6 bases from V and 2 from J; bases not matched to a gene: 5. The germline V gene encodes CDR1 MNHEY and CDR2 SMNVEV (reference sequence). This CDR3 is 16 amino acids long. DNA of the CDR3: TGTGCCAGCAGAACGGACAGGGGAGCCTATAATTCACCCCTCCACTTT. Encoded protein: CASRTDRGAYNSPLHF.